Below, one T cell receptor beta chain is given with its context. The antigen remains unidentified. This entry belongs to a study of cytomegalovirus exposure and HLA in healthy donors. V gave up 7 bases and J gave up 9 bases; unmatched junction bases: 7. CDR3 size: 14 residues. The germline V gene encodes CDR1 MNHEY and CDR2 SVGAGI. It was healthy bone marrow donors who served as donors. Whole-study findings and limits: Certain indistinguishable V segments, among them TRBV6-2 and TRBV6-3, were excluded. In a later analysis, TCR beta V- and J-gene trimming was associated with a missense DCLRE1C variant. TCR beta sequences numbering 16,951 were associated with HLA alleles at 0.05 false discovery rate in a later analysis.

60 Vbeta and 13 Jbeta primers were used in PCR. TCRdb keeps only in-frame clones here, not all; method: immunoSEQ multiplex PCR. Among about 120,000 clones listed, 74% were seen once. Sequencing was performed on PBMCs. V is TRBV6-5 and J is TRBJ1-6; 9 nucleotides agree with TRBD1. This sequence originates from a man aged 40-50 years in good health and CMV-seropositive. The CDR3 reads CASTVVQGASPLHF. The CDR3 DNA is TGTGCCAGCACCGTAGTACAGGGGGCTTCACCCCTCCACTTT.